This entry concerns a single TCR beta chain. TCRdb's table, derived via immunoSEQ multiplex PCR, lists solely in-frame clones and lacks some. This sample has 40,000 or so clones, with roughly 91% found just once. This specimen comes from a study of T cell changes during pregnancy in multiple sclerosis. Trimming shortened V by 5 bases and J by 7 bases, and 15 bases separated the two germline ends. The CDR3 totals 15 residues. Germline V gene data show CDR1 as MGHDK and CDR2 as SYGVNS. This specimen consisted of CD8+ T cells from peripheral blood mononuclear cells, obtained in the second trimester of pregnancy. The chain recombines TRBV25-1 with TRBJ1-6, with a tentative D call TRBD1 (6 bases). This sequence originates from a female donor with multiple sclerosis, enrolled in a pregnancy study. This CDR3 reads CASSPVGGGNSPLHF. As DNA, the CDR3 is TGTGCCAGCAGTCCAGTAGGGGGTGGGAATTCACCCCTCCACTTT.